Given below is one T cell receptor (beta chain) in context. The antigen remains unidentified. From RNA transcripts, TCR beta CDR3 regions were amplified. First-round RT-PCR of the TCR CDR3 relied on the HTBI primer set. TCRdb recomputed calls from the multiplex PCR reads with MiXCR, one row per CDR3 protein. There are about 350,000 distinct CDR3 sequences in the sample; 19% occur only once, and about 4% lies in the top ten. V gave up 7 bases and J gave up 2 bases, with 14 bases separating them. The CDR3 contains 14 residues. This sample was taken from a study of T cells in Graves' hyperthyroidism and ophthalmopathy. Broader study findings: Ophthalmopathy was model-predicted a median roughly six months pre-onset. Most clonotypes that expanded in the thyroid above 0.001 also showed up in blood.

PBMCs were sourced from approximately 9.3 ml fresh peripheral blood. The TCR originated in a woman between 18 and 29 years old with Graves' hyperthyroidism. The V and J genes are TRBV12-3 or TRBV12-4 and TRBJ1-1; a possible D gene is TRBD1 (5 bases). Sequencing used blood. For the CDR3, the DNA is TGTGCCAGCACCAAGGACACACAAAACACTGAAGCTTTCTTT. As protein: CASTKDTQNTEAFF.